These 5 T cell receptor beta chains were sequenced from one sample in a study of shared clonotypes between healthy human individuals. The protocol was immunoSEQ multiplex PCR, while the TCRdb copy is restricted to in-frame clones and leaves out a portion. The data show hundreds of thousands of clones, roughly four fifths seen once. The sequencing sample was made of PBMCs. These receptors all come from a woman in her 40s in good health. Some clones in this sample may be carry-over from other donors' samples.

The chain carries TRBV18 and TRBJ2-7; possible D gene TRBD2, 6 bases. In germline, CDR1 is KGHSH, CDR2 LQKENI. This CDR3 is built from 15 residues. V lost 4 bases and J 0 bases, leaving 13 bases between the germline ends. Here the CDR3 reads CASSRGTYSSYEQYF. DNA of the CDR3: TGTGCCAGCTCACGCGGGACTTACAGCTCCTACGAGCAGTACTTC.

This clone was seen repeatedly, ten times or more. In the same sample, other DNA sequences code for this CDR3. V and J are TRBV29-1 and TRBJ1-5, with unresolved D. The germline V gene encodes CDR1 SQVTM and CDR2 ANQGSEA. Trimming took 4 bases from V and 0 from J, leaving 10 bases between them. The CDR3 length is 14 residues. CDR3 region: CSVGEQYSNQPQHF. The CDR3, as DNA: TGCAGCGTTGGAGAGCAATATAGCAATCAGCCCCAGCATTTT. Variable domain in full (rest from reference TRBV29-1 and TRBJ1-5): SAVISQKPSRDICQRGTSLTIQCQVDSQVTMMFWYRQQPGQSLTLIATANQGSEATYESGFVIDKFPISRPNLTFSTLTVSNMSPEDSSIYLCSVGEQYSNQPQHFGDGTRLSIL.

The rearrangement joins TRBV29-1 to TRBJ2-1, with TRBD1 identical over 10 bases. V gave up 2 bases and J gave up 4 bases; unmatched junction bases: 11. The CDR3 has 17 amino acids. Germline V gene sequence: CDR1 SQVTM, CDR2 ANQGSEA. The CDR3 DNA sequence: TGCAGCGTTGAACCGTTTGGACAGGGGGACCTATACAATGAGCAGTTCTTC. It codes for CSVEPFGQGDLYNEQFF.

This chain links TRBV6-1 with TRBJ2-2; a weak D match, TRBD2 (5 bases). This CDR3 is built from 14 residues. V dropped 4 bases and J dropped 1 base, with 7 bases sitting between them. The germline CDR1 and CDR2 sequences are MNHNS and SASEGT. The CDR3 reads CASSAAGNTGELFF. Written as DNA, the CDR3 is TGTGCCAGCAGTGCCGCGGGGAACACCGGGGAGCTGTTTTTT.

The genes are TRBV4-1 and TRBJ1-5, with D uncertain. With 0 bases removed from V and 3 bases from J, the gap between germline ends came to 6 bases. The CDR3 has 14 residues. Germline CDR1 and CDR2: MGHRA and YSYEKL. The CDR3 loop reads CASSQETANQPQHF. CDR3 in DNA: TGCGCCAGCAGCCAAGAGACTGCCAATCAGCCCCAGCATTTT.